This paragraph reports one T cell receptor beta chain. Antigen specificity is unknown. The data derive from a study of CXCR3-negative and CXCR3-positive naive CD8 T cells. TRB cDNA was prepared as libraries by UMI-labeled 5' RACE. TCRdb re-called the 5' RACE reads and shows each CDR3 protein once, DNA omitted. This listing includes some 120,000 distinct CDR3 sequences. Regarding the study as a whole: CXCR3-negative naive cells had less hydrophobic TRB CDR3s than did CXCR3-positive naive cells.

CDR1 is SQVTM and CDR2 is ANQGSEA in the germline V gene. The CDR3 consists of 11 residues. Sequenced material: naive CXCR3+ CD8+ T cells from blood. Subset in this sample: CD45RO-CCR7+CD27+CD95- naive CD8+ T cells expressing CXCR3 (TNR3+). This chain links TRBV29-1 with TRBJ1-2. This clonotype was sampled from a human donor in good health. Some clones in this sample may be carry-over from other donors' samples. The CDR3 is CSSHGDYGYTF.